This T cell receptor (beta chain) was documented in a study of OX40 agonist ivuxolimab in advanced cancers. About the study as a whole: Ivuxolimab was an agonistic, fully human IgG2 monoclonal antibody directed against OX40 (CD134), a costimulatory receptor. The paper describes the monotherapy dose-escalation part (N ≈ 50 patients) of the phase I trial of ivuxolimab. The dose-escalation cohort was around 84% male with a mean age of approximately 59 years, ranging from about 23 to 85. Among the roughly 50 dose-escalation patients, 19 had hepatocellular carcinoma, roughly 15 melanoma, 9 renal cell carcinoma and 9 head and neck cancer. Peripheral TCRbeta sequencing was intended to test whether TCR sequence diversity was altered and clonal T-cell expansion was caused by ivuxolimab. Prior anti-PD-1, anti-PD-L1 or anti-CTLA-4 therapy was permitted, and checkpoint inhibitors had been received by more than 35% of dose-escalation patients. Intravenous ivuxolimab was administered to patients every 2 weeks at six dose levels: 0.01, 0.1, 0.3, 1.5, 3 and 10 mg/kg. Three dose-escalation patients achieved partial responses, one with hepatocellular carcinoma and two with cutaneous melanoma. What the research found in general, with its limitations: After ivuxolimab, expanded clones were on average more numerous among CD8+ T cells than among CD4+ T cells. Low levels of normalized T-cell clonal expansion were also shown by some nonresponding patients. Which antigens the clonally expanded peripheral T cells were specific for was not determined. At doses of 0.1 to 3.0 mg/kg, clonal expansion of both CD4+ and CD8+ blood T cells was observed from baseline to week 6. In the 0.1-3.0 mg/kg groups, partial responders were among the patients with the lowest normalized peripheral clonal expansion, particularly in CD8+ T cells.

Genomic DNA was extracted from sorted cells for sequencing of the TCRbeta CDR3 region. TCRbeta CDR3 regions were sequenced using the immunoSEQ Assay. Sourced from immuneACCESS, this table was stored by TCRdb with only in-frame sequences that have V and J called. A share of the clones is absent; for the studies checked, an unresolved V gene accounts for under half, and the remainder has no known explanation. The sample records tens of thousands of clones, about four fifths of which are singletons. Clones ranked in the top ten supply about 23% of the sample. Patients with autoimmune disease history or receiving systemic immunosuppression were excluded from the trial. In every dose cohort, peripheral blood was drawn for TCR sequencing at baseline, cycle 4 day 1, and cycle 7 day 1. Samples were obtained from an open-label, multicenter, first-in-human phase I dose-escalation trial of ivuxolimab. The trial enrolled adults with locally advanced or metastatic head and neck squamous cell, hepatocellular, melanoma or renal cell carcinoma. Before TCR sequencing, CD4+ T cells and CD8+ T cells from peripheral blood were sorted into separate populations.

As to this clone: The antigen it recognizes is unknown. Per-base quality was not reported, and no clone a single base away is much larger than it.

CDR1 and CDR2, looked up from the germline V gene, are SGHAT and FQNNGV. V is clipped by 5 bases and J by 2 bases, and the sequence between their germline boundaries is 12 bases long. The CDR3 contains 14 residues, cysteine and phenylalanine counted. Only CDR3 DNA is held: 42 bases, read in frame from base 1. The TCR sequence derives from an adult with an advanced solid tumor such as melanoma, head and neck, liver or kidney cancer. Sample: CD4+ or CD8+ T cells sorted from blood, taken in a trial of the OX40 agonist ivuxolimab. This receptor chain uses TRBV11-2 and TRBJ1-2; a confident D gene designation cannot be given. The bases are TGTGCCAGCAGCATGGGAGGCCCCAACTATGGCTACACCTTC. Its coded protein is CASSMGGPNYGYTF.